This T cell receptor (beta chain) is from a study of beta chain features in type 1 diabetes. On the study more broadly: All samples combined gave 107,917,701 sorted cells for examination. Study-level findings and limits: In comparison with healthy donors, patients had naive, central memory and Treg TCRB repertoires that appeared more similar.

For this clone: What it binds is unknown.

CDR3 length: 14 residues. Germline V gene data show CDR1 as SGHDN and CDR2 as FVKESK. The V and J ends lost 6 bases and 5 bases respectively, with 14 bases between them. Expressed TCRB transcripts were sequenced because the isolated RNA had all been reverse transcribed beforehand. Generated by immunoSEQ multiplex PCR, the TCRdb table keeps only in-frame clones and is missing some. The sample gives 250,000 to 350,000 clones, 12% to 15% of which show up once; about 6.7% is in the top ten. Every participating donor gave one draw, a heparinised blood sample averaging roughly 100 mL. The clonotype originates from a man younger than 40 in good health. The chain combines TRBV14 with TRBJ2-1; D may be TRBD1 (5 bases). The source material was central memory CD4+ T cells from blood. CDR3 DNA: TGTGCCAGCAGTCTATCAGGGTTCAACAATGAGCAGTTCTTC. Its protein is CASSLSGFNNEQFF.